This TCR beta chain was sequenced in a study of vaccination effects on CD4 cells after COVID-19 (dated by TCRdb to about 2022). About the study as a whole: Each participant got two doses of an mRNA SARS-CoV-2 vaccine, either BNT162b2 or mRNA-1273. The Oncomine TCR Beta short-read assay on an Illumina iSeq 100 was used to sequence cultures from other donors in the study. Pre-vaccine samples from a couple of convalescent patients were drawn 16 days and one week before the first dose, 142 and 148 days after COVID-19 diagnosis. A total of some eleven COVID-19 convalescent patients and a few SARS-CoV-2-naive healthy vaccine recipients were included in the full study. SARS-CoV-2 spike-specific CD4+ TCR repertoires from before and after mRNA vaccination were compared in COVID-19 convalescent patients and in infection-naive vaccine recipients. General findings and caveats noted by the study authors: Clones induced by infection and clones induced by vaccination both contracted markedly at late timepoints after vaccination, which fits with T cell responses waning over time. For convalescent patients, new clones induced by the vaccine made up most of the post-vaccine spike-reactive repertoire, and these new clones were largely distinct from the clones induced by infection. The study was limited by a small number of convalescent patients and lacked early post-infection timepoints.

In the ViraFEST assay, PBMC were stimulated with viral peptide pools, and antigen-specific CD4+ T cell clonotypes were then identified by expansion using TCR sequencing. After about 9 days of culture, CD4+ T cells were isolated with the EasySep CD4+ T cell isolation kit. Convalescent patients had PCR-confirmed SARS-CoV-2 infection between March and December 2020, before Alpha, Beta and Delta variants emerged in the United States. About 2.2 million PBMC per well were cultured in IMDM with 5% human AB serum, 8 to 10 IU/ml IL-2 and gentamicin, plus 10 ug/ml peptides. Half of the culture medium was replaced with fresh IL-2-containing medium on days 3 and 7. Each peptide stimulation condition was cultured in triplicate wells unless otherwise noted. Using Ficoll-Paque Plus gradient centrifugation, PBMC were separated from whole blood and then either used fresh or cryopreserved at -140C. The QIAamp micro DNA kit was used to extract genomic DNA from the cultured CD4+ T cells.

Sequences KGHSH (CDR1) and LQKENI (CDR2) are obtained from the germline V gene. Inclusive of the bounding cysteine and phenylalanine, the CDR3 is 13 residues long. Only the CDR3 DNA is retained, 39 bases long and in frame from the first base. Trimming at the junction amounts to 3 bases on V and 0 bases on J, and the germline ends lie 6 bases apart. Receptors were amplified or captured by the immunoSEQ multiplex PCR assay. DNA from the cultured and isolated CD4+ T cells underwent TCR beta CDR3 sequencing. Per the source publication's procedure: Non-productive TCR sequences were discarded, and reads were trimmed to the CDR3 region, with only CDR3s of 7 or more amino acids retained. Antigen-specific clonotypes were identified with the MANAFEST web app by comparing expansion in peptide wells against reference cultures. For clones to be considered positive, expansion at FDR<0.05 versus reference and all other wells, an odds ratio above 5, and a frequency above 0.1% in two replicate wells were required. A clonotype was defined as cross-reactive if the clonotype was significantly expanded both in SARS-CoV-2 spike wells and in at least one common cold coronavirus spike condition. CDR3 similarity was assessed by Levenshtein distance with the stringdist R package, and unrooted trees were built with ape in R 3.6.1. TCRdb mirrors the immuneACCESS table, restricted to in-frame sequences. Some clones are absent from its copies; in checked studies, under half trace to an unresolved V gene, and the reason for the others is unknown. The V and J calls and clone size are taken from that table; D and trimming were inferred from the DNA. The table for this sample lists 42,000 or so clones; roughly four fifths of them were counted only once. The ten top clones hold approximately 28% of the sample.

About this clone: This clone's antigen is unknown. No base quality values were provided; no much bigger clone lies one nucleotide off.

The sequence was obtained from a human donor who had a prior SARS-CoV-2 infection. This receptor chain uses TRBV18 and TRBJ2-7, with the D gene not confidently named. This material consisted of CD4+ T cells from PBMCs cultured with a peptide pool, taken before COVID-19 vaccination. The nucleotide sequence is TGTGCCAGCTCACCCCGGAGCTCCTACGAGCAGTACTTC. Translation gives CASSPRSSYEQYF. The full variable domain, with segments outside the CDR3 supplied by the reference TRBV18 and TRBJ2-7 proteins, appears as NAGVMQNPRHLVRRRGQEARLRCSPMKGHSHVYWYRQLPEEGLKFMVYLQKENIIDESGMPKERFSAEFPKEGPSILRIQQVVRGDSAAYFCASSPRSSYEQYFGPGTRLTVT.